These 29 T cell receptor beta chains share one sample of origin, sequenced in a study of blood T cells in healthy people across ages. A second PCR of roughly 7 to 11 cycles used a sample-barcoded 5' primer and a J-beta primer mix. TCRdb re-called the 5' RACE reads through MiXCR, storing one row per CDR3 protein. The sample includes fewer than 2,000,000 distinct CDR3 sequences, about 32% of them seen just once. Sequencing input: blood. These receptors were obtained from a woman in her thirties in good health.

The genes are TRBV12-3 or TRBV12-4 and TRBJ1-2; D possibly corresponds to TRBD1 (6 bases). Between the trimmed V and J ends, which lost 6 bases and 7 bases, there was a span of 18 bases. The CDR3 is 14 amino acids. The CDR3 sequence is CASRPTGGGFGYTF. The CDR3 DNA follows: TGTGCCAGCAGACCGACGGGGGGGGGCTTTGGCTACACCTTC.

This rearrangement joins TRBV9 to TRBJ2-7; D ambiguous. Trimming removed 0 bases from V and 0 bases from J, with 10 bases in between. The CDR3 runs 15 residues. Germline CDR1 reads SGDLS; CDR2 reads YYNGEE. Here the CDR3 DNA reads TGTGCCAGCAGCGTAGGGGCGGAAAGCTCCTACGAGCAGTACTTC. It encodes CASSVGAESSYEQYF.

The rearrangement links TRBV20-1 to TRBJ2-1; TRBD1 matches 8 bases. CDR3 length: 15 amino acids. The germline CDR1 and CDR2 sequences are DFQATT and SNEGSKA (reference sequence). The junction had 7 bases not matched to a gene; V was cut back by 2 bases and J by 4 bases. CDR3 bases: TGCAGTGCTAGACCCCGACAGGGGATATACAATGAGCAGTTCTTC. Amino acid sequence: CSARPRQGIYNEQFF.

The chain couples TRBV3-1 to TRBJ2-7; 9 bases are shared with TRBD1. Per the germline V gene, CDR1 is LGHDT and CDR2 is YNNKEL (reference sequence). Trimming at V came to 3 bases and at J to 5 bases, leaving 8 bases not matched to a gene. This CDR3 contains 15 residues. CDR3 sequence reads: CASSHHRDRANEQYF. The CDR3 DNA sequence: TGTGCCAGCAGCCATCACCGGGACAGGGCTAACGAGCAGTACTTC.

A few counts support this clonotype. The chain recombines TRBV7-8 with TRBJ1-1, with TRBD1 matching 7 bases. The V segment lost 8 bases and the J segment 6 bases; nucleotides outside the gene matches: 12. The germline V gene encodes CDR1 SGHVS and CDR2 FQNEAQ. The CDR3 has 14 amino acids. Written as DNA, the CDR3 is TGTGCCAGCGGCCCAGGGGGGGGCGCATCTGAAGCTTTCTTT. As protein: CASGPGGGASEAFF.

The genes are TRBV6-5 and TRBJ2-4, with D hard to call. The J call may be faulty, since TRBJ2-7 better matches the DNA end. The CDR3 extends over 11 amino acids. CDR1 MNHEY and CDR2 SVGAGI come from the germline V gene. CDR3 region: CASSSDVEQYF. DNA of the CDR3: TGTGCCAGCAGTTCGGACGTCGAGCAGTACTTC.

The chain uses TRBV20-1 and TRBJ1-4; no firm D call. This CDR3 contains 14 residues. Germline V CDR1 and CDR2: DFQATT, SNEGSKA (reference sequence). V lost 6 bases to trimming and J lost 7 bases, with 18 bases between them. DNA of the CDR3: TGCAGTGCACTGGAGAGGGAGGGCAGTGAAAAACTGTTTTTT. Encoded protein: CSALEREGSEKLFF.

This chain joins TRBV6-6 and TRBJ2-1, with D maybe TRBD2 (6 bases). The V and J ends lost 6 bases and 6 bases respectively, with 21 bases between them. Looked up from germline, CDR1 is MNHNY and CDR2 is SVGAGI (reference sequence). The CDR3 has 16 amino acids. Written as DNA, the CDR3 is TGTGCCAGCAGCCATCAGGAGGGAAGCGTAATCAATGAGCAGTTCTTC. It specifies CASSHQEGSVINEQFF.

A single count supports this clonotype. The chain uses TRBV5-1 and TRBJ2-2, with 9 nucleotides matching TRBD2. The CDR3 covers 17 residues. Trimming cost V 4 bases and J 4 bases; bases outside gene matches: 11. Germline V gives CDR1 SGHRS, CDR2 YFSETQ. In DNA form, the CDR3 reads TGCGCCAGCAGCCCCACTCCAGCGGGAGGAGGCACCGGGGAGCTGTTTTTT. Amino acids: CASSPTPAGGGTGELFF.

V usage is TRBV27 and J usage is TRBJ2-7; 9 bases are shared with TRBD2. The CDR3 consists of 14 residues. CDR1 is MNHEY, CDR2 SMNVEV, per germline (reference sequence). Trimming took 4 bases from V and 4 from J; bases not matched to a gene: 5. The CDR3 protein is CASSYASGVYEQYF. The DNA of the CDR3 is TGTGCCAGCAGTTACGCTAGCGGGGTTTACGAGCAGTACTTC.

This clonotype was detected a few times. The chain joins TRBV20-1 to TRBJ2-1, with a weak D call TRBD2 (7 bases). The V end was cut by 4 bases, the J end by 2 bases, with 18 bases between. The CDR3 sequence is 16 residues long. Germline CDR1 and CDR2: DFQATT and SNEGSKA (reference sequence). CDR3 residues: CSANVPPGGPYNEQFF. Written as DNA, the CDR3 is TGCAGTGCTAACGTTCCTCCGGGGGGCCCCTACAATGAGCAGTTCTTC.

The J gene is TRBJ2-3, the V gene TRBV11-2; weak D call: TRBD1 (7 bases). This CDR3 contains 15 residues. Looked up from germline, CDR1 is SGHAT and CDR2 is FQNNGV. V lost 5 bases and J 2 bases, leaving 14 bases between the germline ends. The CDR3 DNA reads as TGTGCCAGCAGCCATACAGGGGACTCCACAGATACGCAGTATTTT. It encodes CASSHTGDSTDTQYF.

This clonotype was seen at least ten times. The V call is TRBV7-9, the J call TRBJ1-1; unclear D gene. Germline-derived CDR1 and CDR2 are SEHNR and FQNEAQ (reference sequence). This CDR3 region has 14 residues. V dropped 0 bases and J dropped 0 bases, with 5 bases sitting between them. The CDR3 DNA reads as TGTGCCAGCAGCTTAGCTGGGATGAACACTGAAGCTTTCTTT. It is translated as CASSLAGMNTEAFF.

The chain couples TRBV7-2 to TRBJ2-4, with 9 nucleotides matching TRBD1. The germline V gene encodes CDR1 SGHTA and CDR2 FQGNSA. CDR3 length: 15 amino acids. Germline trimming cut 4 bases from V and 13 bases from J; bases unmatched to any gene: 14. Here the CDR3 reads CASSSRTGAFREQYF. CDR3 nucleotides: TGTGCCAGCAGCTCTAGGACAGGGGCCTTTAGGGAGCAGTACTTC.

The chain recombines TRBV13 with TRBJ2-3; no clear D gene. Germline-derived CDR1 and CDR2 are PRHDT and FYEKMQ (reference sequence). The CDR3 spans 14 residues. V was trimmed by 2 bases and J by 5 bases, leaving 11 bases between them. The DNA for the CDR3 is TGTGCCAGCAGCTTAAGGCAGGCGATAGATACGCAGTATTTT. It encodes CASSLRQAIDTQYF. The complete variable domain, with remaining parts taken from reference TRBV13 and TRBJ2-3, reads AAGVIQSPRHLIKEKRETATLKCYPIPRHDTVYWYQQGPGQDPQFLISFYEKMQSDKGSIPDRFSAQQFSDYHSELNMSSLELGDSALYFCASSLRQAIDTQYFGPGTRLTVL.

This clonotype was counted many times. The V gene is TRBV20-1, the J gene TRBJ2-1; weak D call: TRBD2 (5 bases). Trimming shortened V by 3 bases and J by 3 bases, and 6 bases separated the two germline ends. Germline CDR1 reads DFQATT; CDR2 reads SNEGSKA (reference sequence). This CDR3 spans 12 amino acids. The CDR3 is CSASDYYNEQFF. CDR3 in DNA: TGCAGTGCTAGTGACTACTACAATGAGCAGTTCTTC.

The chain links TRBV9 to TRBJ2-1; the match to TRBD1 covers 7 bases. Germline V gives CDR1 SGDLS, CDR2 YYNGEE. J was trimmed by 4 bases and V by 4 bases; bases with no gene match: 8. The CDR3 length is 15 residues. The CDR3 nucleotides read TGTGCCAGCAGCTTCCGGGACAGCGGATACAATGAGCAGTTCTTC. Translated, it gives CASSFRDSGYNEQFF.

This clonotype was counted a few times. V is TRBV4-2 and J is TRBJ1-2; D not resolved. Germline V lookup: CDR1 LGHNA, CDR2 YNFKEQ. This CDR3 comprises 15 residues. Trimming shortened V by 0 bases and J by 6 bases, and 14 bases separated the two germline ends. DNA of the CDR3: TGTGCCAGCAGCCAAGATCCGGTAGGGATCGATGGCTACACCTTC. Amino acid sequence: CASSQDPVGIDGYTF.

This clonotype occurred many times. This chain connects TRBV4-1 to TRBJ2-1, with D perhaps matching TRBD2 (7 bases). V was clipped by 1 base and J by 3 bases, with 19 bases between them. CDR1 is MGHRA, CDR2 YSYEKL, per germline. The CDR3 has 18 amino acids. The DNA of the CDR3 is TGCGCCAGCAGCCAAGCGTCTTCTGGCGGGGGCCTCTACAATGAGCAGTTCTTC. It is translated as CASSQASSGGGLYNEQFF.

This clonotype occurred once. The CDR3 coding sequence is TGTGCCAGCAGTTCGCAGTCCGCAGATACGCAGTATTTT. Its translation: CASSSQSADTQYF. This chain joins TRBV6-2 or TRBV6-3 and TRBJ2-3; D not certain. CDR1 MNHEY and CDR2 SVGEGT come from the germline V gene. V shed 4 bases and J shed 4 bases, with 9 bases lying between them. CDR3 size: 13 residues.

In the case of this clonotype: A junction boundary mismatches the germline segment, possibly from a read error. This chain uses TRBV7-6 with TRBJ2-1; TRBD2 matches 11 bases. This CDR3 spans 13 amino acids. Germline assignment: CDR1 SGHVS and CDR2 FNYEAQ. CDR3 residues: CARSLAGGIEQFF. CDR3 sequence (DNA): TGTGCCCGCAGCTTAGCGGGGGGGATTGAGCAGTTCTTC.

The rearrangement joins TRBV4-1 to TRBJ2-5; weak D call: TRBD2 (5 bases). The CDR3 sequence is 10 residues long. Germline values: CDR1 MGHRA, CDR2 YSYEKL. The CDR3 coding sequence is TGCACGACGCGGGCGGAGACCCAGTACTTC. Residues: CTTRAETQYF.

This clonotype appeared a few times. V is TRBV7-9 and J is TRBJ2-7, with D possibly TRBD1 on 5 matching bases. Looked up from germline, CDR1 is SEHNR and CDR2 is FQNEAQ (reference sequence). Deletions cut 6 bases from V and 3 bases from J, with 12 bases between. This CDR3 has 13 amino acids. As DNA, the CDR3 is TGTGCCAGCAGTAAAACTGACAGCTACGAGCAGTACTTC. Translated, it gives CASSKTDSYEQYF.

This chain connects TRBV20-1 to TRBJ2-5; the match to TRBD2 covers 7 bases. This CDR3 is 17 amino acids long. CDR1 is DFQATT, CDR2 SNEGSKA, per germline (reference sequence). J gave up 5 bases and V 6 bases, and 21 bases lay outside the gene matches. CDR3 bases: TGCAGTGCGGAAGGGGAGGGAGCTCTTCCCGACACCGAGACCCAGTACTTC. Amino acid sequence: CSAEGEGALPDTETQYF.

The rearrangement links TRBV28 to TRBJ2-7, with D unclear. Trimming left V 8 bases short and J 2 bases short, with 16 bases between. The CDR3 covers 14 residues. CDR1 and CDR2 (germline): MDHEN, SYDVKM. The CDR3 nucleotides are TGTGCCAGCCTCTCTGGTGTTCCGACCTACGAGCAGTACTTC. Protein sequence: CASLSGVPTYEQYF.

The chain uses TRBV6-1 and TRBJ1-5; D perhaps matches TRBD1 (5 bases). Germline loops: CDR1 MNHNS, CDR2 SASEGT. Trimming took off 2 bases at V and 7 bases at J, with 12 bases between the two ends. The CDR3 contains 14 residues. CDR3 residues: CASSERSREQPQHF. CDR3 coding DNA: TGTGCCAGCAGTGAACGGTCCAGGGAACAGCCCCAGCATTTT.

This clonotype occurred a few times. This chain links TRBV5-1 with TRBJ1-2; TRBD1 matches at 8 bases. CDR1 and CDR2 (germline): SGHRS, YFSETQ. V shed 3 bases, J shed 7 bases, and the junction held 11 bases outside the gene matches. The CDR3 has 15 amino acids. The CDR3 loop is CASSSYTGGRAGYTF. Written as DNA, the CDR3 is TGCGCCAGCAGCTCCTATACAGGGGGGAGGGCTGGCTACACCTTC. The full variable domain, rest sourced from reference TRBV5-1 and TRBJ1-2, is KAGVTQTPRYLIKTRGQQVTLSCSPISGHRSVSWYQQTPGQGLQFLFEYFSETQRNKGNFPGRFSGRQFSNSRSEMNVSTLELGDSALYLCASSSYTGGRAGYTFGSGTRLTVV.

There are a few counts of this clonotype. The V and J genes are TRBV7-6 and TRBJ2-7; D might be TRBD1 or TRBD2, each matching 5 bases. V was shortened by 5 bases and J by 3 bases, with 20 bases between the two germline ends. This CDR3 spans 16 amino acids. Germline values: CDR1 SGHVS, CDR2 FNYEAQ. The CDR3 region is CASSALRGPRIYEQYF. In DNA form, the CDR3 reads TGTGCCAGCAGCGCCCTCCGGGGCCCGAGGATCTACGAGCAGTACTTC. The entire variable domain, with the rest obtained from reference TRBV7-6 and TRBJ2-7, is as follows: GAGVSQSPRYKVTKRGQDVALRCDPISGHVSLYWYRQALGQGPEFLTYFNYEAQQDKSGLPNDRFSAERPEGSISTLTIQRTEQRDSAMYRCASSALRGPRIYEQYFGPGTRLTVT.

This CDR3 is CASSEALQGWINEQFF. In DNA form, the CDR3 reads TGTGCCAGCAGTGAAGCGCTACAGGGTTGGATCAATGAGCAGTTCTTC. The V call is TRBV2, the J call TRBJ2-1; D perhaps matches TRBD1 (6 bases). CDR3 length: 16 residues. Germline V gene lookup returns CDR1 SNHLY and CDR2 FYNNEI. The germline V and J ends were trimmed by 0 bases and 6 bases, with 15 bases remaining between them.